These T cell receptor beta chains were read from a single sample in a study of CD8+CD57+ T cells in acquired aplastic anemia. MiXCR, run by TCRdb on the reads, gives a single entry per CDR3 protein. The sample includes 150,000 to 180,000 distinct CDR3 sequences, less than 60% of them seen just once. Sequencing was performed on sorted CD4+, CD8+, or CD8+CD57+ T cells (not recorded which) from PBMCs. Receptors were obtained from a human donor with aplastic anemia. CDR3s include the opening cysteine and the closing phenylalanine or tryptophan. D genes are given only for firm matches. The size of a clone is reported for some rows only, either as once, few or many, or as a class for expanded clones.

TRBJ1-1 | once | TRBD1 | TRBV9 | 15 | CASSVSDRGNTEAFF | TGTGCCAGCAGCGTATCGGACAGGGGAAACACTGAAGCTTTCTTT
TRBJ2-2 | - | TRBD1 | TRBV12-3/TRBV12-4 | 15 | CASSPGTANTGELFF | TGTGCCAGCAGTCCCGGGACAGCAAACACCGGGGAGCTGTTTTTT
TRBJ2-7 | - | - | TRBV20-1 | 14 | CSARSPQGFLEQYF | TGCAGTGCTAGAAGCCCACAGGGTTTCCTCGAGCAGTACTTC
TRBJ1-1 | - | - | TRBV2 | 11 | CATLGVTEAFF | TGTGCCACGTTGGGGGTTACTGAAGCTTTCTTT
TRBJ1-1 | - | TRBD1 | TRBV19 | 15 | CASSASGTGGTEAFF | TGTGCCAGTAGTGCCTCCGGGACAGGGGGCACTGAAGCTTTCTTT
TRBJ2-3 | - | TRBD2 | TRBV24-1 | 16 | CATSDPTSGERDTQYF | TGTGCCACCAGTGATCCAACTAGCGGGGAGCGGGATACGCAGTATTTT
TRBJ2-7 | - | TRBD1 | TRBV19 | 14 | CASAGQGKAYEQHF | TGTGCCAGCGCGGGACAGGGGAAAGCTTACGAGCAGCACTTC
TRBJ2-1 | - | - | TRBV24-1 | 16 | CATSDQGGPHYNEQFF | TGTGCCACCAGTGACCAGGGGGGTCCCCACTACAATGAGCAGTTCTTC
TRBJ1-5 | - | - | TRBV2 | 14 | CASSDVGSNQPQHF | TGTGCCAGCAGTGATGTCGGAAGCAATCAGCCCCAGCATTTT
TRBJ1-2 | - | - | TRBV19 | 15 | CASSIQGLENYGYTF | TGTGCCAGTAGTATCCAGGGGTTGGAGAACTATGGCTACACCTTC
TRBJ2-5 | - | - | TRBV27 | 15 | CASSPQGSRRETQYF | TGTGCCAGCAGTCCCCAGGGGAGCAGGAGGGAGACCCAGTACTTC
TRBJ1-6 | many | TRBD1 | TRBV7-6 | 16 | CASSPTPDRTNSPLHF | TGTGCCAGCAGCCCAACCCCGGACAGGACTAATTCACCCCTCCACTTT
TRBJ2-3 | once | - | TRBV5-1 | 13 | CASSLDYPDTQYF | TGCGCCAGCAGCCTGGACTATCCAGATACGCAGTATTTT
TRBJ1-1 | - | - | TRBV20-1 | 15 | CSARDPRVSHTEAFF | TGCAGTGCTAGAGATCCCAGGGTAAGTCACACTGAAGCTTTCTTT
TRBJ2-7 | few | - | TRBV29-1 | 13 | CSVEDHATYEQYF | TGCAGCGTTGAAGATCACGCGACCTACGAGCAGTACTTC
TRBJ2-5 | medium-sized | - | TRBV19 | 12 | CASRQGKETQYF | TGTGCCAGTCGCCAAGGGAAAGAGACCCAGTACTTC
TRBJ1-1 | many | - | TRBV7-9 | 15 | CASSLVGAQNTEAFF | TGTGCCAGCAGCTTAGTAGGGGCCCAAAACACTGAAGCTTTCTTT
TRBJ2-7 | few | TRBD1 | TRBV11-2 | 14 | CASSLGTGAYDQYF | TGTGCCAGCAGCCTCGGGACAGGAGCCTACGATCAGTACTTC
TRBJ2-7 | - | TRBD1 | TRBV15 | 14 | CATSGDRGTYEQYF | TGTGCCACCAGCGGAGACAGGGGGACCTACGAGCAGTACTTC
TRBJ2-7 | - | TRBD1 | TRBV19 | 15 | CASSQKLGTGYEQYF | TGTGCCAGTAGTCAAAAACTCGGGACAGGCTACGAGCAGTACTTC
TRBJ2-4 | few | - | TRBV10-2 | 12 | CASRGSDGIQYF | TGCGCCAGCAGGGGGTCCGACGGCATTCAGTACTTC
TRBJ2-7 | - | - | TRBV4-3 | 15 | CASSEWTKGEYEQYF | TGCGCCAGCAGCGAATGGACTAAGGGGGAATACGAGCAGTACTTC
TRBJ2-7 | - | - | TRBV29-1 | 13 | CSVDTDGSYEQYF | TGCAGCGTTGACACCGACGGTAGCTACGAGCAGTACTTC
TRBJ2-4 | many | - | TRBV25-1 | 16 | CARHDQGALAKNIQYF | TGTGCCAGACATGATCAGGGCGCCTTAGCCAAAAACATTCAGTACTTC
TRBJ2-5 | - | - | TRBV24-1 | 16 | CATSDSKRGGQETQYF | TGTGCCACCAGTGACAGTAAGAGGGGGGGACAAGAGACCCAGTACTTC
TRBJ2-1 | many | - | TRBV7-2 | 18 | CASSLAPTRQVRSNEQFF | TGTGCCAGCAGCTTAGCTCCTACTCGTCAGGTGAGGTCGAATGAGCAGTTCTTC